The 17 T cell receptor beta chains listed next were all sequenced from one sample in a study of blood T cell repertoires in COVID-19. This table comes from immunoSEQ multiplex PCR, and its TCRdb copy is limited to in-frame clones, with some not included. The profile shows more than 130,000 clones, more than 75% of them singletons. Sequenced: peripheral blood. Receptor source: a woman aged 40-49 years with acute or convalescent COVID-19.

The chain recombines TRBV5-4 with TRBJ2-5; 14 nucleotides match TRBD2. Per the germline V gene, CDR1 is SGHNT and CDR2 is YYREEE (reference sequence). This CDR3 contains 17 residues. J lost 5 bases, V lost 9 bases, and 15 bases had no gene match. CDR3 in DNA: TGTGCCACCACCCCTGGGCTGGGACTAGCGGGAGTTGAGACCCAGTACTTC. It yields the protein CATTPGLGLAGVETQYF.

The chain uses TRBV19 and TRBJ1-2; TRBD1 agrees at 7 bases. V dropped 4 bases and J dropped 4; count of bases not matched to a gene: 6. Germline lookup yields CDR1 LNHDA and CDR2 SQIVND (reference sequence). The CDR3 consists of 14 residues. CDR3 sequence: CASSNRGRGYGYTF. The CDR3 coding sequence is TGTGCCAGTAGTAACAGGGGAAGAGGCTATGGCTACACCTTC.

CDR3 in amino acids: CASSQAVAQYF. The CDR3 coding sequence is TGTGCCAGCAGCCAAGCAGTCGCCCAGTACTTC. The rearrangement joins TRBV3-1 (or the pseudogene TRBV3-2) to TRBJ2-5; unclear D gene. The germline V gene has CDR1 LGHDT and CDR2 YNNKEL (reference sequence). Deletions cut 1 base from V and 9 bases from J, with 6 bases between. The length of the CDR3 is 11 residues.

This clone was picked up one time. The chain joins TRBV7-3 to TRBJ2-3; 8 bases fit TRBD1. V gave up 5 bases and J gave up 4 bases; unmatched junction bases: 5. CDR3 size: 14 residues. From germline, CDR1 is SGHTA and CDR2 FQGTGA. CDR3 nucleotide sequence: TGTGCCAGCAGCCCGGGACAGGTCGCAGATACGCAGTATTTT. Amino acid sequence: CASSPGQVADTQYF.

This clone was seen only once. V and J are TRBV4-3 and TRBJ2-1, with D possibly matching TRBD2 (5 bases). CDR1 is LGHNA and CDR2 is YSLEER in the germline V gene. V was trimmed by 1 base and J by 2 bases, leaving 12 bases between them. This CDR3 contains 16 residues. CDR3 sequence (DNA): TGCGCCAGCAGCCAAGTCGGGGTAGCCCCCTACAATGAGCAGTTCTTC. Translation gives CASSQVGVAPYNEQFF.

This chain uses TRBV5-4 with TRBJ2-2, with 8 positions matching TRBD1. V gave up 4 bases and J gave up 0 bases; unmatched junction bases: 8. This CDR3 is built from 17 residues. CDR1 and CDR2 from the germline V gene are SGHNT and YYREEE (reference sequence). CDR3 DNA: TGTGCCAGCAGCAACGAGTGGACAGGGCCGAACACCGGGGAGCTGTTTTTT. Amino acids: CASSNEWTGPNTGELFF.

This chain connects TRBV7-2 to TRBJ1-2; TRBD1 aligns across 10 bases. After removal of 1 base from V and 5 bases from J, the junction contained 7 bases not matched to a gene. Germline V gives CDR1 SGHTA, CDR2 FQGNSA. The CDR3 extends over 16 amino acids. The CDR3 bases are TGTGCCAGCAGCTTAGGGGGACAGGGGCCCCAATATGGCTACACCTTC. Protein: CASSLGGQGPQYGYTF.

The CDR3 bases are TGTGCCAGCAGCGACGGGGGTGATGGAGCTTTCTTT. It translates to CASSDGGDGAFF. The chain combines TRBV11-2 with TRBJ1-1, with TRBD1 as a possible D gene (5 bases). The CDR3 has 12 residues. Germline CDR1 SGHAT, CDR2 FQNNGV. Trimming took 5 bases from V and 10 from J, leaving 14 bases between them.

The chain links TRBV18 to TRBJ1-6, with D possibly matching TRBD1 (6 bases). V was cut by 1 base and J by 7 bases, with 14 bases left in between. The length of the CDR3 is 16 residues. CDR1 and CDR2 (germline): KGHSH, LQKENI. CDR3 nucleotides: TGTGCCAGCTCACCACTGACGCGGGGGCCCAATTCACCCCTCCACTTT. This gives the protein CASSPLTRGPNSPLHF.

The chain employs TRBV2 and TRBJ1-3, with TRBD1 matching 7 bases. Germline V lookup: CDR1 SNHLY, CDR2 FYNNEI. This CDR3 spans 16 amino acids. The V and J ends lost 6 bases and 0 bases, in that order; junction bases with no gene match: 8. This CDR3 reads CASSQGQISSGNTIYF. The DNA for the CDR3 is TGTGCCAGCAGCCAGGGACAGATTAGCTCTGGAAACACCATATATTTT. Complete variable domain (other parts from reference TRBV2 and TRBJ1-3): EPEVTQTPSHQVTQMGQEVILRCVPISNHLYFYWYRQILGQKVEFLVSFYNNEISEKSEIFDDQFSVERPDGSNFTLKIRSTKLEDSAMYFCASSQGQISSGNTIYFGEGSWLTVV.

V and J are TRBV28 and TRBJ2-1; 14 positions match TRBD2. Germline values: CDR1 MDHEN, CDR2 SYDVKM. The CDR3 is 16 amino acids. Germline trimming cut 4 bases from V and 8 bases from J; bases unmatched to any gene: 7. The CDR3 bases are TGTGCCAGCAGTTCGACCCGACTAGCGGGGGGGTATGAGCAGTTCTTC. This codes for CASSSTRLAGGYEQFF.

The V gene is TRBV30, the J gene TRBJ1-4; 8 bases map to TRBD1. V shed 2 bases and J 8 bases; nucleotides not matched to a gene: 7. In germline, CDR1 is GTSNPN, CDR2 SVGIG (reference sequence). This CDR3 has 14 residues. CDR3 sequence: CAWSTGTGAEKLFF. In DNA form, the CDR3 reads TGTGCCTGGAGTACCGGGACAGGCGCAGAAAAACTGTTTTTT.

The chain links TRBV28 to TRBJ2-7, with D perhaps matching TRBD1 (6 bases). Trimming shortened V by 2 bases and J by 6 bases, and 8 bases separated the two germline ends. This CDR3 has 12 residues. CDR1 is MDHEN, CDR2 SYDVKM, per germline. For the CDR3, the DNA is TGTGCCAGCAGTTTACAAGGGGGCGAGCAGTACTTC. It translates to CASSLQGGEQYF. Variable domain in full (rest from reference TRBV28 and TRBJ2-7): DVKVTQSSRYLVKRTGEKVFLECVQDMDHENMFWYRQDPGLGLRLIYFSYDVKMKEKGDIPEGYSVSREKKERFSLILESASTNQTSMYLCASSLQGGEQYFGPGTRLTVT.

This chain uses TRBV19 with TRBJ1-2; D unclear. Germline loops: CDR1 LNHDA, CDR2 SQIVND (reference sequence). V was shortened by 3 bases and J by 2 bases, with 7 bases between the two germline ends. This CDR3 has 13 amino acids. The CDR3 sequence: CASSIRENYGYTF. The CDR3 bases are TGTGCCAGTAGTATTAGGGAGAACTATGGCTACACCTTC.

The V and J genes are TRBV27 and TRBJ1-3; TRBD1 might be the D (5 bases). The CDR3 length is 16 residues. Germline V CDR1 and CDR2: MNHEY, SMNVEV (reference sequence). The V end lost 6 bases, the J end lost 0 bases, and 15 bases lay between the germline ends. CDR3 DNA sequence: TGTGCCAGCAGGAGGGGAGGGCCCTACTCTGGAAACACCATATATTTT. As protein: CASRRGGPYSGNTIYF.

The chain combines TRBV11-2 with TRBJ1-5; D not resolved. The length of the CDR3 is 13 residues. Per germline, CDR1 SGHAT and CDR2 FQNNGV. V lost 1 base to trimming and J lost 6 bases, with 7 bases between them. CDR3 DNA sequence: TGTGCCAGCAGCTTAGGGTTTAGTCAGCCCCAGCATTTT. Its translation is CASSLGFSQPQHF.

This clone was seen more than once but under ten times. The chain joins TRBV15 to TRBJ1-1, with a tentative D call TRBD1 (6 bases). The germline CDR1 and CDR2 sequences are LNHNV and YYDKDF (reference sequence). The CDR3 is 13 amino acids. Trimming shortened V by 5 bases and J by 11 bases, and 18 bases separated the two germline ends. The CDR3 DNA is TGTGCCACCAGCGCCAGATTGGGGGCCGGTGCTTTCTTT. Encoded protein: CATSARLGAGAFF.